This T cell receptor (beta chain) was retrieved from a study of cytomegalovirus exposure and HLA in healthy donors (dated by TCRdb to 2017 to 2019). For context, the study as a whole: An earlier analysis of approximately 640 of the donors reported 250 to 300 Gb of sequence data and around 110 million unique TCR beta sequences from 150 million to 200 million T cells. An early release that covered fewer than 800 HLA-typed donors contained approximately 300 gigabases of sequencing data and about 93 million unique TCR sequences. Of the 300 to 500 genotyped donors, more than 75% were placed in the genetic ancestry cluster associated with self-reported Caucasian donors. The study was designed to test whether signatures of past pathogen exposure could be identified by cataloging public T cell receptors. The T cell repertoires of 666 subjects were profiled by immunosequencing and related to cytomegalovirus serostatus. Along with the approximately 670-subject first cohort, a separate validation cohort of over a hundred different subjects was used. The study combined high-throughput TCR immunosequencing, statistical association of individual TCRs with disease status, and machine learning to predict cytomegalovirus infection status. A later analysis re-analyzed previously published TCR beta repertoires from several hundred donors and added high-resolution HLA genotyping to study TCR occurrence patterns. Rather than using new phenotypic data, the later analysis identified candidate immune exposures from TCR beta sequences and from how often those sequences occurred across donors. An earlier analysis of 500 to 750 of the donors applied high-throughput TCR beta sequencing to assess whether each TCR beta V gene segment acted as functional or pseudogenic. Alongside the repertoire data, information on donor age, sex, ethnicity and CMV serostatus was compiled. Genome-wide SNP genotypes for about 65% of the 666 donors were used in a later genetic analysis, which treated that subset as a discovery cohort. All discovery cohort repertoires had been generated using a single sequencing platform. Both class I and class II loci were covered by HLA typing, at four-digit resolution. Typing coverage varied by locus: 629-630 donors for A, B, C, DRB1 and DQB1; roughly 520 for DQA1; more than 600 for DPA1; approximately 450 for DPB1. Because of strong linkage in the cohort, five DR-DQ haplotypes were treated as single units for association and clustering. On average, about 200,000 unique TCR beta nucleotide sequences were sequenced per donor among about 400 genotyped donors of the cohort, with roughly 18% of those sequences being non-productive. General findings and caveats noted by the study authors: The study gave a list of under 200 TCR beta chains associated with cytomegalovirus. Presence/absence analyses assumed roughly uniform sequencing depth across donors, an assumption that may not hold. CMV serostatus was the only immune exposure information available for the cohort. According to a later analysis, TCR association rates differed among HLA loci, with DRB1 alleles showing the most associated TCRs and HLA-C alleles showing the fewest. A further reported finding was that TCR beta sequences accurately predicted the HLA-A and HLA-B alleles for most subjects in the first cohort. Strong co-occurrence of HLA alleles, especially DR and DQ, made assigning TCR associations to individual alleles difficult. A group of highly shared sequence variants was considered likely to be a technical artifact of the sequencing pipeline. V-gene and J-gene trimming of TCR beta chains was associated with a missense DCLRE1C variant in a later genetic analysis, and the association was replicated in an independent cohort. Some IMGT-functional V segments, including TRBV6-2 and TRBV6-3, could not be told apart with the 87-base-pair reads, so those segments were excluded. In an earlier analysis of a few hundred of the donors, most TCR beta V segments were observed in productive rearrangements about 87% or about 30% of the time, broadly matching IMGT annotations. The cohort was sequenced for TCR beta chains only, and without alpha or paired-chain data the features that could be detected were limited. At a false discovery rate of 0.05, a later analysis linked 16,000 or so TCR beta sequences to specific HLA alleles. The classifier was reported to diagnose cytomegalovirus status with high specificity and sensitivity in both the original and validation cohorts. While some public TCRs were present in many individuals, most TCR sequences turned up only very rarely across donors. According to a later genetic analysis, donors in an Asian-associated ancestry cluster had fewer N-insertions in productive TCRs than the approximately 670-donor mean. A few of the identified cytomegalovirus-associated TCR beta chains were confirmed in vitro to be specific for cytomegalovirus antigens. According to the authors, the approach could potentially be generalized to other disease states and immunological phenotypes. According to a later analysis, most CMV-associated TCR beta chains appeared to be HLA-restricted, and the HLA associations seemed to be driven largely by CMV exposure. Linkage disequilibrium might explain the correlated functional status among segregating V segments, but an unknown experimental factor could not be excluded. In a later analysis, several top co-occurrence clusters were reported to appear linked to parvovirus B19, influenza, CMV and Epstein-Barr virus. Because counts were too low, roughly 16 rarely observed V segments, including chromosome 9 orphons, were left out of the earlier analysis of about 620 of the donors. Because HLA typing was missing for some donors at each locus, association tests included only the typed subset. In a later analysis, HLA-associated TCR beta chains showed more clonal expansion and lower generation probabilities than non-associated chains that were equally common.

V is reduced by 3 bases and J by 3 bases, leaving a spacing of 18 bases between them. The CDR3 covers 16 residues, taking in both the cysteine and the phenylalanine. The kept DNA is CDR3 alone, 48 bases in frame from the first base. CDR1 and CDR2, per the germline V gene, are WSHSY and SAAADI. On this clone itself: Its specific antigen is unknown. Base quality data are lacking; no much larger clone is found one base away.

The cohort was made up of about 670 healthy bone marrow donors. All cohort members were sampled while nominally healthy, although unrecorded immune exposures were likely present. The donor was CMV seronegative and was included in the group of a few hundred seronegative cohort members. A peripheral blood sample was provided by each donor, and peripheral blood mononuclear cells were used for TCR beta sequencing. The Qiagen DNeasy Blood Extraction Kit was used to extract genomic DNA from the blood cell samples. Libraries were constructed by the immunoSEQ multiplex PCR assay. The multiplex PCR relied on a mix of 60 forward primers for TCR Vbeta segments and 13 reverse primers for TCR Jbeta segments. Amplification of the CDR3 region of rearranged TCR beta genes was performed with a multiplex PCR assay on genomic DNA. Amplified TCR beta libraries were sequenced as 87-base-pair reads on the Illumina HiSeq System. The original pipeline was this. A later analysis counted about 82 million unique TCR beta chains across the 700 or so repertoires, and roughly 10 million of these chains were shared by at least two donors. To remove PCR and sequencing errors, raw reads were error-corrected and collapsed into unique sequences using a nearest-neighbor algorithm that merged closely related sequences. To assign V, D and J gene segments, CDR3 sequences were aligned to IMGT reference sequences. Each retained sequence needed at least a six-nucleotide match to both a V gene segment and a J gene segment. A rearrangement was called productive if the CDR3 had no stop codons and remained in frame with V and J, and every other rearrangement was called non-productive. Following IMGT convention, CDR3 was defined as the stretch from the second conserved V-encoded cysteine to the conserved J-encoded phenylalanine. In an earlier analysis of around 600 of the donors, sequences lacking an unambiguous match to a single V gene segment were excluded. In an earlier analysis of some 590 of the donors, a V segment was called functional when productive rearrangements were above 56.7%, and segregating when the standard deviation between donors exceeded 5%. To diagnose cytomegalovirus status from the catalog of TCR beta chain sequences, a statistical classification framework was built. A later analysis assigned V and J genes by comparing TCR nucleotide sequences with IMGT/GENE-DB human TR gene sequences. The TCRdist pipeline was used in a later analysis to assign CDR3 sequences and most-parsimonious VDJ recombination scenarios. In a later analysis, every TCR beta chain was defined by the combination of its CDR3 amino acid sequence and its V-gene family, and reads without a unique V-gene family were dropped. To address suspected cross-contamination and a sequencing artifact, a later analysis removed some 620 highly shared, low-generation-probability nucleotide sequences. A later analysis calculated a clonal expansion index for each public chain from normalized within-repertoire ranks of inferred template counts. Generation probabilities in a later analysis came from a VDJ recombination model fitted to out-of-frame rearrangements, and those results were checked against IGoR. In a later analysis, TCR-TCR, TCR-HLA and TCR-CMV co-occurrence was scored with hypergeometric tests, and a repertoire-size bias correction was applied to TCR pairs. A later analysis estimated false discovery rates by permuting HLA or CMV assignments 20 times. In a later analysis, co-occurring TCRs were grouped using DBSCAN, with TCRdist sequence similarity added in when clustering inside HLA-allele-positive subsets. For co-occurrence clustering, repertoires with fewer than 30,000 or more than 120,000 public chains were excluded, along with five repertoires with anomalous nucleotide sharing. TCRdb took over this immuneACCESS table, retaining in-frame rearrangements with V and J assigned. Such tables are incomplete; in checked studies, under half of the missing clones stem from an unresolved V gene, and the remainder is unexplained. V, J and clone size are taken as reported in that table, and D and trimming were inferred from the DNA itself. The sample table shows some 150,000 clones, and 75% to 80% are seen once. In total, the top ten clones hold approximately 4% of the sample.

The TCR sequence derives from a man younger than 35 in good health and CMV-seronegative. The sequence joins TRBV10-2 to TRBJ2-7; the D gene is possibly TRBD1, with 5 bases matching. Sequencing was carried out using PBMCs. The sequenced DNA is TGCGCCAGCAGTGAATCAGGAGCAGGGTCAGGCTACGAGCAGTACTTC. This translates into CASSESGAGSGYEQYF.